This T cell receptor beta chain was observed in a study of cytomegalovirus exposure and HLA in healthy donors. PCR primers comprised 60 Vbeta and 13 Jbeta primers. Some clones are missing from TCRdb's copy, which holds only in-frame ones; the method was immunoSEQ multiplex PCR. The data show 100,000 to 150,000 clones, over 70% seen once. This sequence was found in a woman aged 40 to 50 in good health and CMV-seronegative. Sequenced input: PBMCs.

CDR3 DNA: TGCGCCAGCAGCTTGGGTAGCGCGGAGACCCAGTACTTC. It encodes CASSLGSAETQYF. The gene calls are TRBV5-1 and TRBJ2-5, with a possible D match to TRBD2 (5 bases). V was shortened by 0 bases and J by 5 bases, with 8 bases between the two germline ends. The germline gives CDR1 SGHRS, CDR2 YFSETQ. The CDR3 sequence is 13 residues long.